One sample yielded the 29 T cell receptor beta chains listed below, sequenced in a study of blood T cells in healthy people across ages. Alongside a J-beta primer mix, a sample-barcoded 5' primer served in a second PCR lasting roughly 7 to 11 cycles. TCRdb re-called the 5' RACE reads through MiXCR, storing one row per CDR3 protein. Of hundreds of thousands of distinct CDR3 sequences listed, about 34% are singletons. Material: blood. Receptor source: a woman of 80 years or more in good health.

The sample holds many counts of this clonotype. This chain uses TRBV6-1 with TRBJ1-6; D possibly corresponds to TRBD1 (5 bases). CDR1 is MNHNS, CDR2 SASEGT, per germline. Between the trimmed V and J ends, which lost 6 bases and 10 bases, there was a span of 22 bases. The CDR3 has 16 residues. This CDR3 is CASRIGDDSSGSPLHF. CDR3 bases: TGTGCCAGCAGGATAGGGGATGACAGTTCAGGGTCACCCCTCCACTTT.

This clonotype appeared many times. CDR3 DNA: TGTGCCAGCAGCCCCCCAAAAACAGGGGGCATCGGTGGCTACACCTTC. Amino acids: CASSPPKTGGIGGYTF. This chain uses TRBV7-3 with TRBJ1-2; 9 bases fit TRBD1. The CDR3 spans 16 residues. Germline CDR1 and CDR2: SGHTA and FQGTGA. V shed 5 bases, J shed 7 bases, and the junction held 14 bases outside the gene matches. Full variable domain (rest looked up from reference TRBV7-3 and TRBJ1-2): GAGVSQTPSNKVTEKGKYVELRCDPISGHTALYWYRQSLGQGPEFLIYFQGTGAADDSGLPNDRFFAVRPEGSVSTLKIQRTERGDSAVYLCASSPPKTGGIGGYTFGSGTRLTVV.

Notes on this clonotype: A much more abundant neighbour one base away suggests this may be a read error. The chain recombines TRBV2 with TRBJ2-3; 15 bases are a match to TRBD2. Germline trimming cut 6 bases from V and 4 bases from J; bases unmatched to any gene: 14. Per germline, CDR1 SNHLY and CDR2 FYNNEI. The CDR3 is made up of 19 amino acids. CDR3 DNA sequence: TGTGCCAGCAGCGGAACCGGGACTAGCGGGGGGCCTAGCGCAGATACGCAGTATTTT. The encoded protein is CASSGTGTSGGPSADTQYF. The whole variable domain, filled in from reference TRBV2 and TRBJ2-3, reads EPEVTQTPSHQVTQMGQEVILRCVPISNHLYFYWYRQILGQKVEFLVSFYNNEISEKSEIFDDQFSVERPDGSNFTLKIRSTKLEDSAMYFCASSGTGTSGGPSADTQYFGPGTRLTVL.

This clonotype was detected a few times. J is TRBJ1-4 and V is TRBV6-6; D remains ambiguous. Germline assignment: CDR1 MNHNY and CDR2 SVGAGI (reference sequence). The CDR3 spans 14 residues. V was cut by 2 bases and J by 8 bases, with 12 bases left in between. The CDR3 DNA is TGTGCCAGCAGTTACGACTCATTGGGCGAAAAACTGTTTTTT. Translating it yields CASSYDSLGEKLFF.

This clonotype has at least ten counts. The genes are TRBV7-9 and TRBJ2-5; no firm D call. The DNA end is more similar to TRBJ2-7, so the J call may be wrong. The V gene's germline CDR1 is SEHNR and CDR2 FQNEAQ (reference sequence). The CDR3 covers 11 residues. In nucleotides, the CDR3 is TGTGCCAGCAGCCTGGCCAACGAGCAGTACTTC. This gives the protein CASSLANEQYF.

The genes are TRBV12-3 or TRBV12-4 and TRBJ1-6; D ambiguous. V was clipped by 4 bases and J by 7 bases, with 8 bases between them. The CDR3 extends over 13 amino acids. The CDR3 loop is CASSSNPNSPLHF. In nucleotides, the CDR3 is TGTGCCAGCAGTTCGAACCCGAATTCACCCCTCCACTTT.

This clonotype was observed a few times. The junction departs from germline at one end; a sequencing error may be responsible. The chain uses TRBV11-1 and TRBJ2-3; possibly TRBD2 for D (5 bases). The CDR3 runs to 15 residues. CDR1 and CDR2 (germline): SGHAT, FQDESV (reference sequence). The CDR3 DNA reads TGTGCCGGCAGCTTAGCGTCCCGAGGAGCAGATACGCAGTATTTT. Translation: CAGSLASRGADTQYF.

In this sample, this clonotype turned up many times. The CDR3 DNA is TGTGCCACCACAGGACAGGGCCAAGAGACCCAGTACTTC. Translating it yields CATTGQGQETQYF. The chain couples TRBV10-3 to TRBJ2-5, with 8 bases that match TRBD1. Germline V gene sequence: CDR1 ENHRY, CDR2 SYGVKD. With 10 bases clipped from V and 1 base from J, the junction kept 5 bases outside the gene matches. The CDR3 sequence is 13 residues long.

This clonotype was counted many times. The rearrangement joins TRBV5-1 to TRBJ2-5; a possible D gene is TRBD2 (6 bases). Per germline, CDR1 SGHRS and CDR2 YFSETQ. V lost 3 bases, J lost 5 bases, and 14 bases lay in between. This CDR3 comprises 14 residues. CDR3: CASSWDGGMETQYF. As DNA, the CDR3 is TGCGCCAGCAGCTGGGACGGGGGAATGGAGACCCAGTACTTC. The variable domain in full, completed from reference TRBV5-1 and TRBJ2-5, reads KAGVTQTPRYLIKTRGQQVTLSCSPISGHRSVSWYQQTPGQGLQFLFEYFSETQRNKGNFPGRFSGRQFSNSRSEMNVSTLELGDSALYLCASSWDGGMETQYFGPGTRLLVL.

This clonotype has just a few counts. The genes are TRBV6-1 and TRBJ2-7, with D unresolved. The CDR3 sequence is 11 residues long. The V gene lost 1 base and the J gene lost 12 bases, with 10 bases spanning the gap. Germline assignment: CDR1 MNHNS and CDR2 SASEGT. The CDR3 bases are TGTGCCAGCAGTGAAGTAGCCGGGTGGTACTTC. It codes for CASSEVAGWYF.

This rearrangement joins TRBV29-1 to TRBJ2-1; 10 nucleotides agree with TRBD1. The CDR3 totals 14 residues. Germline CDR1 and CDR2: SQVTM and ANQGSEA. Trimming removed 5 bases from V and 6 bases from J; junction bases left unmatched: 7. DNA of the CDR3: TGCAGCGTTATCGGGACAGGGGAGGGCAATGAGCAGTTCTTC. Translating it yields CSVIGTGEGNEQFF.

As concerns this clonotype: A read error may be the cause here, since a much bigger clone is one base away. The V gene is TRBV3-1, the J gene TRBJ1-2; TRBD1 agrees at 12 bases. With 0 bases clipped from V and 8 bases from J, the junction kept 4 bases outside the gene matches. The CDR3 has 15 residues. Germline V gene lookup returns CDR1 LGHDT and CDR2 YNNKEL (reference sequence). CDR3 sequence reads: CASSQEGDRGRGYTF. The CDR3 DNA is TGTGCCAGCAGCCAAGAGGGGGACAGGGGGCGCGGCTACACCTTC.

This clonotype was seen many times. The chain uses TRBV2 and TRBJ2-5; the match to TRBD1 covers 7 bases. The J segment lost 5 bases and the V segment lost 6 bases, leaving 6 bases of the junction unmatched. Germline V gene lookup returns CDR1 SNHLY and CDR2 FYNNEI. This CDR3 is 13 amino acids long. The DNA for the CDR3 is TGTGCCAGCAGCGAAACAGGGGTGGAGACCCAGTACTTC. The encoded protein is CASSETGVETQYF.

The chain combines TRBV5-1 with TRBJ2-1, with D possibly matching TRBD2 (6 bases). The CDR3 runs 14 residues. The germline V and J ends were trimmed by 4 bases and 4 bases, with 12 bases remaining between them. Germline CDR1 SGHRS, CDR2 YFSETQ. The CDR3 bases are TGCGCCAGCAGCCCCCTGGAGGGTTACAATGAGCAGTTCTTC. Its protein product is CASSPLEGYNEQFF.

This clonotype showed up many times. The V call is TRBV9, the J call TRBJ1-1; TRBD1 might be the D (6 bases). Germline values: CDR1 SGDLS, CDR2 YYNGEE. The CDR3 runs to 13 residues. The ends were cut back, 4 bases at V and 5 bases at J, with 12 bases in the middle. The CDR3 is CASSTGQMTEAFF. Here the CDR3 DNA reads TGTGCCAGCAGCACGGGACAAATGACTGAAGCTTTCTTT.

CDR3 in amino acids: CASSQDPGPREQFF. Here the CDR3 DNA reads TGTGCCAGCAGCCAGGACCCTGGACCTCGTGAGCAGTTCTTC. V is TRBV3-1 and J is TRBJ2-1; no reliable D call. V gave up 3 bases and J gave up 9 bases, with 15 bases separating them. The CDR3 length is 14 residues. The V gene's germline CDR1 is LGHDT and CDR2 YNNKEL (reference sequence).

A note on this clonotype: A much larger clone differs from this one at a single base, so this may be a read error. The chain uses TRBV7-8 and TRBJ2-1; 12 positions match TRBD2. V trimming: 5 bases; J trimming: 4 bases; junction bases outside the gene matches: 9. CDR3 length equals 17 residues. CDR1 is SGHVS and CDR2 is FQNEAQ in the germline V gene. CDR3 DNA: TGTGCCAGCAGCCAAGGGGCTAGCGGGGGGGGATACAATGAGCAGTTCTTC. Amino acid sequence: CASSQGASGGGYNEQFF.

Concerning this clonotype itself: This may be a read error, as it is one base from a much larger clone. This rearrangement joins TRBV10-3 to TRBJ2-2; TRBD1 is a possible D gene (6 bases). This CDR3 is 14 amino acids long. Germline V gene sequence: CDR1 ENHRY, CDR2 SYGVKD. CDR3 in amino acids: CAIPGTSNAGELFF. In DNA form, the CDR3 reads TGTGCCATACCCGGGACATCGAACGCCGGGGAGCTGTTTTTT.

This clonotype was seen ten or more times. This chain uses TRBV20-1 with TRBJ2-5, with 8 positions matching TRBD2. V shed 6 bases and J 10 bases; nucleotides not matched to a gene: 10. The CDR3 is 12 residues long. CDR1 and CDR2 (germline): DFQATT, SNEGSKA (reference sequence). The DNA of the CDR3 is TGCAGTGCCCAGGCGGGGGGCCTAAGCCAGTACTTC. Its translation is CSAQAGGLSQYF.

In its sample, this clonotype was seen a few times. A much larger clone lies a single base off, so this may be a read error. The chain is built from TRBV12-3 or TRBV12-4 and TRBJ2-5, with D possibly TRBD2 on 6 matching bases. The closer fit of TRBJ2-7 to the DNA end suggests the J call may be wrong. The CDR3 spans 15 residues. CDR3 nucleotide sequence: TGTGCCAGCAGTTTAGCCGGGACTGAGGTAGACGAGCAGTACTTC. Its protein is CASSLAGTEVDEQYF.

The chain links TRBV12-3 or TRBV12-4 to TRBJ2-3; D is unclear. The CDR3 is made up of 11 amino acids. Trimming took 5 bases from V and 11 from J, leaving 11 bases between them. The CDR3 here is CASSRTDVQYF. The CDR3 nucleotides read TGTGCCAGCAGTCGCACAGATGTGCAGTATTTT.

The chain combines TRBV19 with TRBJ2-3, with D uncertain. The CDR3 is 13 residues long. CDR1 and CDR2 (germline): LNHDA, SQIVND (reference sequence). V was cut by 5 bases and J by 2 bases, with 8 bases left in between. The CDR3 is CASSFADTDTQYF. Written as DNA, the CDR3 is TGTGCCAGTAGTTTCGCCGACACAGATACGCAGTATTTT.

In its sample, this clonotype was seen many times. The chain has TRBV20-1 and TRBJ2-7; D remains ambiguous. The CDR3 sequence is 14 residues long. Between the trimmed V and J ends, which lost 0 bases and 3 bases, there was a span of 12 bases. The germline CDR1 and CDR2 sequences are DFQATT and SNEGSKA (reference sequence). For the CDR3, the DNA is TGCAGTGCTAGAGATTATGCCCTTCACTACGAGCAGTACTTC. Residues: CSARDYALHYEQYF.

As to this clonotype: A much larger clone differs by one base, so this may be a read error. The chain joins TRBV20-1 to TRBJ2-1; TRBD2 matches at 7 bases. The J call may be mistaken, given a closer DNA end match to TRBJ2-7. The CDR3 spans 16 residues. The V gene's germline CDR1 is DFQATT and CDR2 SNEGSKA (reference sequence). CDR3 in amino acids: CSARGPGLNSYNEQYF. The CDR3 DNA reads TGCAGTGCTAGAGGCCCGGGACTAAATTCCTACAATGAGCAGTACTTC.

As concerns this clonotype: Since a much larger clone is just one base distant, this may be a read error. This CDR3 is CASIPTGGSHNEQFF. CDR3 coding DNA: TGCGCCAGCATCCCGACAGGGGGCTCCCACAATGAGCAGTTCTTC. The rearrangement joins TRBV5-1 to TRBJ2-1; 10 bases are shared with TRBD1. CDR1 is SGHRS and CDR2 is YFSETQ in the germline V gene. This CDR3 is 15 amino acids long.

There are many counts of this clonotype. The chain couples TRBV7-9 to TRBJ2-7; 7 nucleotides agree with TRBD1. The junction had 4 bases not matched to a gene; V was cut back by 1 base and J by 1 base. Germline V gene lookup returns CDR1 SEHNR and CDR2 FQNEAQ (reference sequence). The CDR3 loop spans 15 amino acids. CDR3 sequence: CASSLVRGSSYEQYF. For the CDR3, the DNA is TGTGCCAGCAGCTTAGTCAGGGGGTCTTCCTACGAGCAGTACTTC.

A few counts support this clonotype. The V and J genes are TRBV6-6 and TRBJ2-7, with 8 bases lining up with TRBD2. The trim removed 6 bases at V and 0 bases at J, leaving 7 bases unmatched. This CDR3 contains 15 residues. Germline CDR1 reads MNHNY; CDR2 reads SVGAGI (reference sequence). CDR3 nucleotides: TGTGCCAGCAGCGACAGCGGGGGAAGCTCCTACGAGCAGTACTTC. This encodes CASSDSGGSSYEQYF.

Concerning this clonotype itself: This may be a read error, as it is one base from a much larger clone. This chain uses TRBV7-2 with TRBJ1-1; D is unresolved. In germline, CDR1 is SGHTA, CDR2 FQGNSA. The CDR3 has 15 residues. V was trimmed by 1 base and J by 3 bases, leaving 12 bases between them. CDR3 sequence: CASSLGGRRDTEAFF. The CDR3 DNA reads TGTGCCAGCAGCTTAGGCGGGCGGCGGGACACTGAAGCTTTCTTT. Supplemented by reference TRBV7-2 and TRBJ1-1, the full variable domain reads GAGVSQSPSNKVTEKGKDVELRCDPISGHTALYWYRQSLGQGLEFLIYFQGNSAPDKSGLPSDRFSAERTGGSVSTLTIQRTQQEDSAVYLCASSLGGRRDTEAFFGQGTRLTVV.

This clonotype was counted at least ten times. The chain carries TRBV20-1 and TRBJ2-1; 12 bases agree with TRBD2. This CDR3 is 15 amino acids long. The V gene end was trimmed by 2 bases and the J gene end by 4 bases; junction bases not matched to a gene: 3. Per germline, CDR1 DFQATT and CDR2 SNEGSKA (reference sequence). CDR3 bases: TGCAGTGCTAGACTAGCGGGGGGGCAGTACAATGAGCAGTTCTTC. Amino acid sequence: CSARLAGGQYNEQFF.